Given below is one TCR beta chain in context. It lacks a known antigen. The input lacks base qualities; no much larger clone sits a single base away. The source of the sample is a study of T cell repertoires in chronic hepatitis B (dated by TCRdb to between 2017 and 2020). Libraries were constructed by the immunoSEQ multiplex PCR assay. The table comes from immuneACCESS by way of TCRdb, which keeps in-frame sequences with V and J called. Part of the clones is missing from these tables; in studies checked, under half for an unresolved V gene and the rest for unknown reasons. Recorded for this sample are around 700 clones; roughly 85% of them occurred a single time. The ten top clones hold 4.6% of the sample. CDR1 and CDR2 are read off the germline V gene as ENHRY and SYGVKD. V drops 8 bases and J drops 4 bases, leaving 15 bases in between. The CDR3 sequence holds 13 residues, the cysteine and phenylalanine included. Of the read, only the CDR3 DNA is kept; its 39 bases are in frame from base 1.

Input material: total CD8+ T cells from PBMCs. The V gene is TRBV10-3 and the J gene is TRBJ2-7, and the D gene may be TRBD2, 6 bases matching. The sequence was collected from a human donor with chronic hepatitis B virus infection. The DNA sequence follows: TGTGCCATCCGGTCGGGGGACGAATACGAGCAGTACTTC. Its protein is CAIRSGDEYEQYF.